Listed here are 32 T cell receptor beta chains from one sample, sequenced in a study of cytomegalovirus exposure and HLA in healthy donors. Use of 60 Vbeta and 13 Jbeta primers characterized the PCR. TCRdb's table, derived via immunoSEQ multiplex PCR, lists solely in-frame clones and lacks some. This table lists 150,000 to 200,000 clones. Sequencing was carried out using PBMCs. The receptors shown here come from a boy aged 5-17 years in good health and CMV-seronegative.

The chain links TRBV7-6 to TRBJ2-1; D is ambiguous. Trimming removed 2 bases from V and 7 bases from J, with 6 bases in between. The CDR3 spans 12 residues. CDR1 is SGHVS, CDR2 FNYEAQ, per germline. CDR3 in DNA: TGTGCCAGCAGCTTAATTCCGAATGAGCAGTTCTTC. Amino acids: CASSLIPNEQFF.

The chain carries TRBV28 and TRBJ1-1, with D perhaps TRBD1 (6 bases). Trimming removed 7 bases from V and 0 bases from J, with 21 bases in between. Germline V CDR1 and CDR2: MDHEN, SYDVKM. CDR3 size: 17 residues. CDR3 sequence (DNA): TGTGCCAGCAAACCCGGACGATCGACAGGCATGAACACTGAAGCTTTCTTT. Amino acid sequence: CASKPGRSTGMNTEAFF.

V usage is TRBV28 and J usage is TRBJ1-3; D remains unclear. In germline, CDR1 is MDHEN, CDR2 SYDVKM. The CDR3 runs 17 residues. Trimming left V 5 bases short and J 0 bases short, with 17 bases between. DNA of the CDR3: TGTGCCAGCAGTCTTCTTGTGGGAGGTAACTCTGGAAACACCATATATTTT. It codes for CASSLLVGGNSGNTIYF.

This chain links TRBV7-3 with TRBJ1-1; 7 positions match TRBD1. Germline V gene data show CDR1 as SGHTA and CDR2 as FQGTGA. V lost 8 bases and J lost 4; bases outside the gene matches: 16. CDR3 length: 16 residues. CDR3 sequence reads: CASGPRGPLKATEAFF. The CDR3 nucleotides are TGTGCCAGCGGTCCAAGGGGGCCCCTTAAGGCCACTGAAGCTTTCTTT.

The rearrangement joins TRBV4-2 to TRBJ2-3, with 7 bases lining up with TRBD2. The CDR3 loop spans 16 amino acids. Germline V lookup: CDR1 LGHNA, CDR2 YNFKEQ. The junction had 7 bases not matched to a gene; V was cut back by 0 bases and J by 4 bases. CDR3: CASSQDSQTSPDTQYF. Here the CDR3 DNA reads TGTGCCAGCAGCCAAGATTCCCAGACTAGCCCAGATACGCAGTATTTT.

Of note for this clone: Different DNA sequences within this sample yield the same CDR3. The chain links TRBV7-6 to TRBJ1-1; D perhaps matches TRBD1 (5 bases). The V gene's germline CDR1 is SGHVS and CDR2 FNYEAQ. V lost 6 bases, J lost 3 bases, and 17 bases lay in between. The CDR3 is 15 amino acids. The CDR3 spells CASRQGTGVDTEAFF. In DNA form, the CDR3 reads TGTGCCAGCAGACAAGGGACGGGGGTGGACACTGAAGCTTTCTTT. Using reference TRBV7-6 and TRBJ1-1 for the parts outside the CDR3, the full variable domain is GAGVSQSPRYKVTKRGQDVALRCDPISGHVSLYWYRQALGQGPEFLTYFNYEAQQDKSGLPNDRFSAERPEGSISTLTIQRTEQRDSAMYRCASRQGTGVDTEAFFGQGTRLTVV.

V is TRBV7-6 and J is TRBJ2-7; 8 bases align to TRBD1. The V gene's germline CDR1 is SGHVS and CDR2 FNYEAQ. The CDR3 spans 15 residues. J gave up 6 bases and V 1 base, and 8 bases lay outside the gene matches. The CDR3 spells CASSLVGDRGFEQYF. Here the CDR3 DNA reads TGTGCCAGCAGCTTAGTTGGCGACAGGGGCTTCGAGCAGTACTTC.

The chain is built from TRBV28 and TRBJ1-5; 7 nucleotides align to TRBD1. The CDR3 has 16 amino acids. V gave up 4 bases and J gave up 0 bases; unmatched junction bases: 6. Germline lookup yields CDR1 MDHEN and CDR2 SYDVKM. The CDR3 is CASSSGQKYSNQPQHF. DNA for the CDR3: TGTGCCAGCAGTTCGGGACAGAAATATAGCAATCAGCCCCAGCATTTT.

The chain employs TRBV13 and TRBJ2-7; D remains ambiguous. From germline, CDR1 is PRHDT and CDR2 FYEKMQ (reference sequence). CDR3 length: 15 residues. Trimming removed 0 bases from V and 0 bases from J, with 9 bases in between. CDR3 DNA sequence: TGTGCCAGCAGCTTAGGCCCTTCCCTCTCCTACGAGCAGTACTTC. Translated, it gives CASSLGPSLSYEQYF.

The DNA of the CDR3 is TGTGCCAGCAGCGGGGACAGGGTCGGAAGGGATACGCAGTATTTT. This codes for CASSGDRVGRDTQYF. The chain uses TRBV5-4 and TRBJ2-3, with 9 bases lining up with TRBD1. The CDR3 runs 15 residues. With V trimmed by 4 bases and J by 6 bases, 9 bases remained unmatched. Germline CDR1 reads SGHNT; CDR2 reads YYREEE (reference sequence).

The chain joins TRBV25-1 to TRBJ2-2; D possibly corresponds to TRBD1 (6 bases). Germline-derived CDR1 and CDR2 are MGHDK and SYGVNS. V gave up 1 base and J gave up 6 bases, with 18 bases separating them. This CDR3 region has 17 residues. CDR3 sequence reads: CASSESLSTGRSGELFF. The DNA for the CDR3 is TGTGCCAGCAGTGAATCCCTGTCGACAGGCAGGTCCGGGGAGCTGTTTTTT. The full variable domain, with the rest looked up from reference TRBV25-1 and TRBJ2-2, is EADIYQTPRYLVIGTGKKITLECSQTMGHDKMYWYQQDPGMELHLIHYSYGVNSTEKGDLSSESTVSRIRTEHFPLTLESARPSHTSQYLCASSESLSTGRSGELFFGEGSRLTVL.

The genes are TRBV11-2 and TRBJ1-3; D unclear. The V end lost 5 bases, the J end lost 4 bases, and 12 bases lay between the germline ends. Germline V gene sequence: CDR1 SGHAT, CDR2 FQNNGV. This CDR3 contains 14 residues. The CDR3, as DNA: TGTGCCAGCAGCCCAATTAACGGGGGAAACACCATATATTTT. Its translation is CASSPINGGNTIYF.

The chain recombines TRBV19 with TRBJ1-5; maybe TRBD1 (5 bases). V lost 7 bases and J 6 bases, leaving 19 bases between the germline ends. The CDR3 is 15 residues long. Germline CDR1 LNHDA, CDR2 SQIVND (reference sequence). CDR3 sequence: CASNPLGGSPQPQHF. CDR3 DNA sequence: TGTGCCAGTAATCCCCTGGGGGGTTCCCCTCAGCCCCAGCATTTT.

The CDR3 DNA sequence: TGTGCCAGCAGCCTACAGACTAGCGCCGTTAGCCCCCAGTACTTC. Its translation: CASSLQTSAVSPQYF. V is TRBV7-7 and J is TRBJ2-5; 8 bases map to TRBD2. The CDR3 contains 15 residues. The V gene's germline CDR1 is SSHAT and CDR2 FNYEAQ (reference sequence). The junction had 14 bases not matched to a gene; V was cut back by 5 bases and J by 9 bases.

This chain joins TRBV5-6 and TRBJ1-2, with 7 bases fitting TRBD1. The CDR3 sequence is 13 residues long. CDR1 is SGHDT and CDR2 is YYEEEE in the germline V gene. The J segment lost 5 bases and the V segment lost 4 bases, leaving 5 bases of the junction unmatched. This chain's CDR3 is CASSPTGMYGYTF. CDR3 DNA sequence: TGTGCCAGCAGCCCGACAGGGATGTATGGCTACACCTTC.

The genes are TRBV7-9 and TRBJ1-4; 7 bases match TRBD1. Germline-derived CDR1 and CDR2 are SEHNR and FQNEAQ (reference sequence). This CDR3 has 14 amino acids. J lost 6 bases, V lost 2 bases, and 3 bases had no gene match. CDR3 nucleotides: TGTGCCAGCAGCTTACCCCAGGGGGATGAAAAACTGTTTTTT. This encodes CASSLPQGDEKLFF.

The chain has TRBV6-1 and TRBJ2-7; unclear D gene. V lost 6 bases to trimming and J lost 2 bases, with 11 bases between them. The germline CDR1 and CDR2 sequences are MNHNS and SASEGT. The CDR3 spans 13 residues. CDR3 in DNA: TGTGCCAGCAGGGCACCGCAACCCTACGAGCAGTACTTC. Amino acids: CASRAPQPYEQYF.

CDR3 amino acids: CASRGAGPQFF. In DNA, the CDR3 is TGTGCCAGCCGGGGGGCGGGCCCCCAGTTCTTC. The chain employs TRBV2 and TRBJ2-1; D might be TRBD2 (7 bases). Deletions cut 8 bases from V and 13 bases from J, with 15 bases between. Per germline, CDR1 SNHLY and CDR2 FYNNEI. This CDR3 is built from 11 residues.

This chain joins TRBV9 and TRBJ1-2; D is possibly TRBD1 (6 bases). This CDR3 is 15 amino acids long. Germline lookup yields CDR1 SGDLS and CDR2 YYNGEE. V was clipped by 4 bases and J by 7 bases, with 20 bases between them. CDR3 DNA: TGTGCCAGCAGCCCCGCCAGGGGTAGAAATGGTGGCTACACCTTC. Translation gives CASSPARGRNGGYTF.

The CDR3 spells CAWNAPWTGSTEAFF. The CDR3 coding sequence is TGTGCCTGGAATGCCCCGTGGACAGGGTCAACTGAAGCTTTCTTT. The chain carries TRBV30 and TRBJ1-1; 8 positions match TRBD1. This CDR3 region has 15 residues. Germline CDR1 and CDR2: GTSNPN and SVGIG (reference sequence). V trimming: 4 bases; J trimming: 5 bases; junction bases outside the gene matches: 12.

The CDR3 DNA follows: TGTGCCTGGAGTGTTCTTAGCGGGGGAAGGGCCCAGTACTTC. As protein: CAWSVLSGGRAQYF. The V and J genes are TRBV30 and TRBJ2-5; TRBD2 agrees at 9 bases. V trimming: 0 bases; J trimming: 9 bases; junction bases outside the gene matches: 8. CDR3 length: 14 amino acids. CDR1 and CDR2 (germline): GTSNPN, SVGIG (reference sequence).

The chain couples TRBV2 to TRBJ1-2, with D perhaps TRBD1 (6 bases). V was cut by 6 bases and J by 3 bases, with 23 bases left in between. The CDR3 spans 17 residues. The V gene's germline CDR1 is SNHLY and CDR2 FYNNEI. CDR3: CASRPAGVIQSYYGYTF. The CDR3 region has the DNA TGTGCCAGCAGGCCAGCAGGGGTGATACAGAGCTACTATGGCTACACCTTC. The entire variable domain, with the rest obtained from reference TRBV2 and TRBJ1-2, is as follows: EPEVTQTPSHQVTQMGQEVILRCVPISNHLYFYWYRQILGQKVEFLVSFYNNEISEKSEIFDDQFSVERPDGSNFTLKIRSTKLEDSAMYFCASRPAGVIQSYYGYTFGSGTRLTVV.

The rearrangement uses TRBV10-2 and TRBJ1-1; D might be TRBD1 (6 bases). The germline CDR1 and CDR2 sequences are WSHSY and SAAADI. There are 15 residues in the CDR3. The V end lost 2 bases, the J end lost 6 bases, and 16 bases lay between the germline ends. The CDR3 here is CASSERAGELSEAFF. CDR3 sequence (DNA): TGCGCCAGCAGTGAGAGGGCAGGGGAGTTATCTGAAGCTTTCTTT.

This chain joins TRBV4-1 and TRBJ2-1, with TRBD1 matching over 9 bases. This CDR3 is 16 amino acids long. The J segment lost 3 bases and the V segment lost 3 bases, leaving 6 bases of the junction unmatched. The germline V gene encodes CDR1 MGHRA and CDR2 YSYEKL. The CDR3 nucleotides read TGCGCCAGCAGCCAGAAACCGGGACAGGGCTACAATGAGCAGTTCTTC. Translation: CASSQKPGQGYNEQFF.

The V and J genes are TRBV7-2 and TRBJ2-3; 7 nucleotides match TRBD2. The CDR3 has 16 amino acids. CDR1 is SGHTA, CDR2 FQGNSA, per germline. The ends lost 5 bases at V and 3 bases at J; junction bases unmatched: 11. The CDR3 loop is CASSVTSAGTTDTQYF. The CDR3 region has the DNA TGTGCCAGCAGCGTAACTAGCGCGGGAACGACAGATACGCAGTATTTT.

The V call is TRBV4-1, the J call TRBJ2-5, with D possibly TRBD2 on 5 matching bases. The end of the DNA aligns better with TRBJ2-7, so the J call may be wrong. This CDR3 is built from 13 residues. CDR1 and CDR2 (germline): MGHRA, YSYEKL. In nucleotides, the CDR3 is TGCGCCAGCAGCCAAGACAGGAGGAACGAGCAGTACTTC. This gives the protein CASSQDRRNEQYF.

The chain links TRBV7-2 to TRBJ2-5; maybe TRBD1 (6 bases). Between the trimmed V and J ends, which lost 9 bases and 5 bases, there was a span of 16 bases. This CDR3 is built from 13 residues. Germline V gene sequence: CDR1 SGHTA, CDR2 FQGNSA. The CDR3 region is CASQKGVPETQYF. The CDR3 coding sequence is TGTGCCAGTCAAAAGGGGGTGCCGGAGACCCAGTACTTC.

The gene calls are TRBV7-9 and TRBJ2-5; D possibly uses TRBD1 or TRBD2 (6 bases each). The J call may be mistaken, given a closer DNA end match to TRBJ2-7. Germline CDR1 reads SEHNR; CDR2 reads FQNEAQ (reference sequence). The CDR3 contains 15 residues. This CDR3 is CASSLHRDGGGEQYF. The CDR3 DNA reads TGTGCCAGCAGCTTACACCGGGACGGAGGGGGCGAGCAGTACTTC.

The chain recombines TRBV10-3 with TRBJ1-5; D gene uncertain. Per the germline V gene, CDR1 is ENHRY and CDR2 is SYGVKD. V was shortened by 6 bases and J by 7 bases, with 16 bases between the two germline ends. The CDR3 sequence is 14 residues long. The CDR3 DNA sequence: TGTGCCATCAGCGCCTCAGGAGGGTGGCAGCCCCAGCATTTT. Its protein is CAISASGGWQPQHF.

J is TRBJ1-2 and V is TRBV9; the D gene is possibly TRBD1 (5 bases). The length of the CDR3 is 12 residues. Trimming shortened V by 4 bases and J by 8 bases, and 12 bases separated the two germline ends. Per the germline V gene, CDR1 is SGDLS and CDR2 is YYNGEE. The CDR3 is CASSPGGEGYTF. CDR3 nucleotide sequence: TGTGCCAGCAGCCCGGGGGGGGAGGGCTACACCTTC.

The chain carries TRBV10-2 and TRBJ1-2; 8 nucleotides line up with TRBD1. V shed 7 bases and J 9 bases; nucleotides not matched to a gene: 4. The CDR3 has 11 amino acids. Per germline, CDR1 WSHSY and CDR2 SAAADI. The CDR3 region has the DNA TGCGCCAGCACTGGGGACAGGCGCTACACCTTC. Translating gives CASTGDRRYTF.

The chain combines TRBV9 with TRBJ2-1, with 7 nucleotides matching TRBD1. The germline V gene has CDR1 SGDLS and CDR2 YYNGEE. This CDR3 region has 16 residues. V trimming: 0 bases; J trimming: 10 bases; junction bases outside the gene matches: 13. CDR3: CASSVVGTDRMAEQFF. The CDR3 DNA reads TGTGCCAGCAGCGTAGTCGGGACAGATCGAATGGCCGAGCAGTTCTTC.